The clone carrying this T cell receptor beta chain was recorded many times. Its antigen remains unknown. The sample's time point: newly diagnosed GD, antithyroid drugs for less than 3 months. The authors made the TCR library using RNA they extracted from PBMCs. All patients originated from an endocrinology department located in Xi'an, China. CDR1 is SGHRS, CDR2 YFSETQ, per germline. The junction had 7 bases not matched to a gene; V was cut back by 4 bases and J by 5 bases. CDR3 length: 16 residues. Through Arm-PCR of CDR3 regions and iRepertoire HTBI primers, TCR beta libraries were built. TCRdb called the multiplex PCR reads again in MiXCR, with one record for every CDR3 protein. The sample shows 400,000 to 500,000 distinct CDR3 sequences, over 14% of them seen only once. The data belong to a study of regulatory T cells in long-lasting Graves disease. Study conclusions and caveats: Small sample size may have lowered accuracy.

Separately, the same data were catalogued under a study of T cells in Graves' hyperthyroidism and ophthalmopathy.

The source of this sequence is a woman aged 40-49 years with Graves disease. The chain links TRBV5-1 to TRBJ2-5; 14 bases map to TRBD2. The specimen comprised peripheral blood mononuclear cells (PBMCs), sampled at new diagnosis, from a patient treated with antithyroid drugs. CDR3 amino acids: CASSPGLAGAMETQYF. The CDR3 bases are TGCGCCAGCAGCCCGGGACTAGCGGGAGCGATGGAGACCCAGTACTTC.